The clone carrying this T cell receptor beta chain was seen more than once but under ten times. What it binds is not known. Amplified TCR beta CDR3 regions derived from RNA transcripts. HTBI primers were the set used in a first-round RT-PCR of the TCR CDR3. TCRdb fed the multiplex PCR reads into MiXCR, producing one record per CDR3 protein. The sample carries about 380,000 distinct CDR3 sequences, around an eighth recorded once. This sample is drawn from a study of T cells in Graves' hyperthyroidism and ophthalmopathy. Regarding the study as a whole: In blood, most of the thyroid clonotypes expanded above 0.001 were also present. Ophthalmopathy prediction by the model preceded onset by a median about 6 months. Using 13 V-J features, a model discriminated ophthalmopathy from stable hyperthyroidism.

Germline V gene lookup returns CDR1 MNHNS and CDR2 SASEGT. V lost 6 bases, J lost 1 base, and 22 bases lay in between. The CDR3 loop spans 19 amino acids. Exclusions: uncontrolled infection, other autoimmune disease, pregnancy, lactation. This receptor was identified in a man aged 25-45 years with Graves' hyperthyroidism that later progressed to Graves' ophthalmopathy. The gene calls are TRBV6-1 and TRBJ2-6; D is possibly TRBD1 (6 bases). The specimen sequenced was blood. The CDR3 DNA reads as TGTGCCAGCAGCCAGGCCCACAGGGATAGCTGGTCTGGGGCCAACGTCCTGACTTTC. Residues: CASSQAHRDSWSGANVLTF.